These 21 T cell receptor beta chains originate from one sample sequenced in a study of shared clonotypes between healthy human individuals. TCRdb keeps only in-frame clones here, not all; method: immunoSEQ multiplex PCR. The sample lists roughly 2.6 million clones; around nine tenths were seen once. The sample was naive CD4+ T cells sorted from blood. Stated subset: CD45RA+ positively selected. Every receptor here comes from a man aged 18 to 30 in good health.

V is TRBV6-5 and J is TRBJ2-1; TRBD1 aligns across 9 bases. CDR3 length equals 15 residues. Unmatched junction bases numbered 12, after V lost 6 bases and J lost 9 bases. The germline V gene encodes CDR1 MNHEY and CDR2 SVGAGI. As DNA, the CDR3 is TGTGCCAGCAGGGACTGGGACAGGGACATCAGTGAGCAGTTCTTC. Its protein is CASRDWDRDISEQFF.

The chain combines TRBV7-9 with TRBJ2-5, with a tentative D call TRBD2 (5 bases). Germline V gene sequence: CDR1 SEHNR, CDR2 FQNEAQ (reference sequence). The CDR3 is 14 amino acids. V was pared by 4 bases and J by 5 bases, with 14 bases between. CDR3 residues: CASSSEGSVETQYF. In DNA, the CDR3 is TGTGCCAGCAGCTCCGAGGGATCGGTGGAGACCCAGTACTTC. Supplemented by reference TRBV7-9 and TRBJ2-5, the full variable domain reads DTGVSQNPRHKITKRGQNVTFRCDPISEHNRLYWYRQTLGQGPEFLTYFQNEAQLEKSRLLSDRFSAERPKGSFSTLEIQRTEQGDSAMYLCASSSEGSVETQYFGPGTRLLVL.

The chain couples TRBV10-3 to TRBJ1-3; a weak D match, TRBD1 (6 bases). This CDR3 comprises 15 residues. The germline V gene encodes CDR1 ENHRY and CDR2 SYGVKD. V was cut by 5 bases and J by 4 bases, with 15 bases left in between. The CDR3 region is CAISLQGRAGNTIYF. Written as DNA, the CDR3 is TGTGCCATCAGTCTCCAGGGGAGGGCAGGAAACACCATATATTTT.

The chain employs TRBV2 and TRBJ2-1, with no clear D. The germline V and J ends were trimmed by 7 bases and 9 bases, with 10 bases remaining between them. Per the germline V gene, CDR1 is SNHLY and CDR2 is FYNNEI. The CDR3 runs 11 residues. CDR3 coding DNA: TGTGCCAGCAATGTAGGGCCTGAGCAGTTCTTC. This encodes CASNVGPEQFF. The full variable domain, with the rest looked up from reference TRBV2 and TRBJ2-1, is EPEVTQTPSHQVTQMGQEVILRCVPISNHLYFYWYRQILGQKVEFLVSFYNNEISEKSEIFDDQFSVERPDGSNFTLKIRSTKLEDSAMYFCASNVGPEQFFGPGTRLTVL.

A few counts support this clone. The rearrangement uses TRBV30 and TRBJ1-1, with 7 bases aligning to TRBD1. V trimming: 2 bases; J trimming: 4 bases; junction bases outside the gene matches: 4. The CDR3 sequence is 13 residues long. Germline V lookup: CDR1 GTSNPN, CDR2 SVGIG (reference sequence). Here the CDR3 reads CAWSWRGLTEAFF. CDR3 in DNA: TGTGCCTGGAGTTGGAGGGGGCTCACTGAAGCTTTCTTT.

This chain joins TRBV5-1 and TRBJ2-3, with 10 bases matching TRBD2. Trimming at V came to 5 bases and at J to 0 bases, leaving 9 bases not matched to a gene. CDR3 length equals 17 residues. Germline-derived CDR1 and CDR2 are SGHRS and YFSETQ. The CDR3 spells CASRPSGGHSSTDTQYF. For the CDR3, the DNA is TGCGCCAGCAGACCTAGCGGGGGCCACTCTAGCACAGATACGCAGTATTTT.

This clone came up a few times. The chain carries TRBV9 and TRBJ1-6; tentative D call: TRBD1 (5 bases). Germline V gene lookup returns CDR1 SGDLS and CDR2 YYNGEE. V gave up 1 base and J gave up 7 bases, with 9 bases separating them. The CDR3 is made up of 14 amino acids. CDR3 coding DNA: TGTGCCAGCAGCGTACAGGGCTCAAATTCACCCCTCCACTTT. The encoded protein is CASSVQGSNSPLHF.

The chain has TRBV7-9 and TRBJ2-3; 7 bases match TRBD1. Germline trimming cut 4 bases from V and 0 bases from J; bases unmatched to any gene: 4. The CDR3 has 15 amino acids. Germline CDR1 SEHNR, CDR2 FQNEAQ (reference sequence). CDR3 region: CASSSQGVSTDTQYF. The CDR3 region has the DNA TGTGCCAGCAGCTCCCAGGGGGTAAGCACAGATACGCAGTATTTT.

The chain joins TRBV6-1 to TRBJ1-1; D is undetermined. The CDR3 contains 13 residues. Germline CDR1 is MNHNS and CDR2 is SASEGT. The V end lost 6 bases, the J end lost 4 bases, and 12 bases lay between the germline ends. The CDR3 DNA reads TGTGCCAGCAGCACCAAGGCAATCACTGAAGCTTTCTTT. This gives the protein CASSTKAITEAFF.

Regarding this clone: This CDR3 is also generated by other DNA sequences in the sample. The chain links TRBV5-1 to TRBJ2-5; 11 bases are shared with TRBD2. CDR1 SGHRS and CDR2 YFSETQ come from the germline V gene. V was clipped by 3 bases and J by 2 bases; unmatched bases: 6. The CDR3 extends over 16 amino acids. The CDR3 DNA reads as TGCGCCAGCAGCTACGGGACTAGCGGAGTTCAAGAGACCCAGTACTTC. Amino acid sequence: CASSYGTSGVQETQYF.

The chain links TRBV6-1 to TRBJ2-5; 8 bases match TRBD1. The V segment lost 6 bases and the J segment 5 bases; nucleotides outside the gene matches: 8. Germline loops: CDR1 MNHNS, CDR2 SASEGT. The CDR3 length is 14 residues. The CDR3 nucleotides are TGTGCCAGCAGAGTTCGACAGGGGAAGGAGACCCAGTACTTC. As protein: CASRVRQGKETQYF.

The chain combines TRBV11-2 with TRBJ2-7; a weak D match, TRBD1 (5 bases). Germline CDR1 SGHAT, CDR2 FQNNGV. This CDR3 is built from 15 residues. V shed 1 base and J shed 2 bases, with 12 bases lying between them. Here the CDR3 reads CASSLAKTVAYEQYF. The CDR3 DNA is TGTGCCAGCAGCTTAGCTAAGACAGTTGCCTACGAGCAGTACTTC.

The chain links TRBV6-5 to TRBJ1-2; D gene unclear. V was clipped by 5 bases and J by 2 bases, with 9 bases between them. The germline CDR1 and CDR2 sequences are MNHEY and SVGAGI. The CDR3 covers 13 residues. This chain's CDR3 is CASSQNSNYGYTF. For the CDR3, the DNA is TGTGCCAGCAGTCAGAACTCAAACTATGGCTACACCTTC.

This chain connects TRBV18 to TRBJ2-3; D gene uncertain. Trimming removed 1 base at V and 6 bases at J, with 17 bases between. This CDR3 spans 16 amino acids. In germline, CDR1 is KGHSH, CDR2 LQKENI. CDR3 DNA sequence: TGTGCCAGCTCACCACTTAGCCCCTCTGGGGTGGATACGCAGTATTTT. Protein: CASSPLSPSGVDTQYF.

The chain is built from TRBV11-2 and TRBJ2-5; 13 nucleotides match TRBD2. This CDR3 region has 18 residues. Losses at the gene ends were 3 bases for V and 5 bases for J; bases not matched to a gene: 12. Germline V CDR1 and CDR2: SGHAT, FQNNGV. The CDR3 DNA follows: TGTGCCAGCAGCTTCAGACCCGGGACTAGCGGGAAATGGGAGACCCAGTACTTC. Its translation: CASSFRPGTSGKWETQYF.

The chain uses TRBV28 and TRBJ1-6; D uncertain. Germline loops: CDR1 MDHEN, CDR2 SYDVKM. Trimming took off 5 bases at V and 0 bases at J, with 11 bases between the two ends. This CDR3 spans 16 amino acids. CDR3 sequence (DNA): TGTGCCAGCAGTCGTAACTCGCGCTCCTATAATTCACCCCTCCACTTT. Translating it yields CASSRNSRSYNSPLHF.

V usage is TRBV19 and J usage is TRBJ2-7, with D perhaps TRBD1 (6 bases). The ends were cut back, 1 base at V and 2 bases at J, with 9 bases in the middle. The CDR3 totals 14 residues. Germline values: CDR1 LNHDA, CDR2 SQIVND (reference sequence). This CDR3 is CASSIAWDTYEQYF. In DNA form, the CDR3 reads TGTGCCAGTAGTATAGCCTGGGACACCTACGAGCAGTACTTC.

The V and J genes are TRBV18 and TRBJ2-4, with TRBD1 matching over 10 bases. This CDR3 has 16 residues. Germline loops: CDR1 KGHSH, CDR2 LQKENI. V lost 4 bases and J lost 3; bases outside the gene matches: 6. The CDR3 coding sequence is TGTGCCAGCTCACGACAGGGGGCAAGGGACAAAAACATTCAGTACTTC. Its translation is CASSRQGARDKNIQYF. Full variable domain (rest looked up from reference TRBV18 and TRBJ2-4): NAGVMQNPRHLVRRRGQEARLRCSPMKGHSHVYWYRQLPEEGLKFMVYLQKENIIDESGMPKERFSAEFPKEGPSILRIQQVVRGDSAAYFCASSRQGARDKNIQYFGAGTRLSVL.

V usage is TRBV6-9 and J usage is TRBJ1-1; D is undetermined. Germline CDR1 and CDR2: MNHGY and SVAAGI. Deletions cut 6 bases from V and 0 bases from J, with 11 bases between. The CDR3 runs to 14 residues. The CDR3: CASSRVGVNTEAFF. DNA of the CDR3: TGTGCCAGCAGCAGAGTCGGGGTGAACACTGAAGCTTTCTTT.

Here the CDR3 DNA reads TGTGCCAGCAGCTTGGACAGATTCACAGATACGCAGTATTTT. The encoded protein is CASSLDRFTDTQYF. This sequence joins TRBV5-4 and TRBJ2-3; D is undetermined. V was trimmed by 0 bases and J by 2 bases, leaving 7 bases between them. Germline V lookup: CDR1 SGHNT, CDR2 YYREEE (reference sequence). This CDR3 contains 14 residues.

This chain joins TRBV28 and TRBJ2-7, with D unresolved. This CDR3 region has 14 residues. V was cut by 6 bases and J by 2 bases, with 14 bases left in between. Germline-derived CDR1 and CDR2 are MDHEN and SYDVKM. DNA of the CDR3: TGTGCCAGCAGGGGGTCCCAAGATGCCTACGAGCAGTACTTC. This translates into CASRGSQDAYEQYF.